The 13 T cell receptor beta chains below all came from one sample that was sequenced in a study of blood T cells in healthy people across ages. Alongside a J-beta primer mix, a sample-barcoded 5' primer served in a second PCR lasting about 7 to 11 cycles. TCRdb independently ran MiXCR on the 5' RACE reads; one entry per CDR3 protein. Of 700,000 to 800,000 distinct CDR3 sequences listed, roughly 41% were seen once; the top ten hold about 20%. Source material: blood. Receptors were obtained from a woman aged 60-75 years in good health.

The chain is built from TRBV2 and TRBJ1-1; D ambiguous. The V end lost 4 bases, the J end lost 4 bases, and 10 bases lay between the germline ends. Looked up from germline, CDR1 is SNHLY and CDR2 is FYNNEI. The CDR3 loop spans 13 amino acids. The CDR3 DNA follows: TGTGCCAGCAGTGTTGGAAGTATCACTGAAGCTTTCTTT. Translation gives CASSVGSITEAFF.

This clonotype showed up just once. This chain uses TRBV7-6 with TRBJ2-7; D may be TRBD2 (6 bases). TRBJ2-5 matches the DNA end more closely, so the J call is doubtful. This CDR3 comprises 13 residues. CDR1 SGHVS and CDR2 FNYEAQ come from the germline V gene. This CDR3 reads CASSGTARETQYF. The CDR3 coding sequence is TGTGCCAGCAGCGGGACTGCACGGGAGACCCAGTACTTC.

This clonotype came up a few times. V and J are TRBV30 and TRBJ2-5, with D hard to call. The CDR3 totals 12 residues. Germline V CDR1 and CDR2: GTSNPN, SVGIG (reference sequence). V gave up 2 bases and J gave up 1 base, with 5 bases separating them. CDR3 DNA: TGTGCCTGGAGTTCCTCCCAAGAGACCCAGTACTTC. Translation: CAWSSSQETQYF. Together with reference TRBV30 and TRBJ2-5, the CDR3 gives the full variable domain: SQTIHQWPATLVQPVGSPLSLECTVEGTSNPNLYWYRQAAGRGLQLLFYSVGIGQISSEVPQNLSASRPQDRQFILSSKKLLLSDSGFYLCAWSSSQETQYFGPGTRLLVL.

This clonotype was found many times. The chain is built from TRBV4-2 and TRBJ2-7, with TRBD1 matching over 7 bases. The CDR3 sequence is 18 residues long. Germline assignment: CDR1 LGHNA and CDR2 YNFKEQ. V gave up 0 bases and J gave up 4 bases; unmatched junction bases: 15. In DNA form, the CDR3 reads TGTGCCAGCAGCCAAGATTTTGTCGAAACAGGGGATCTTTACGAGCAGTACTTC. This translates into CASSQDFVETGDLYEQYF.

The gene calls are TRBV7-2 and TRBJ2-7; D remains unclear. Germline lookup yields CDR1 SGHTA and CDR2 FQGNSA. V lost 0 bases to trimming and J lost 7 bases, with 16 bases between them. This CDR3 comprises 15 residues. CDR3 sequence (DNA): TGTGCCAGCAGCTTAGCTCGGATTCGTAGCAATGAGCAGTACTTC. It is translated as CASSLARIRSNEQYF.

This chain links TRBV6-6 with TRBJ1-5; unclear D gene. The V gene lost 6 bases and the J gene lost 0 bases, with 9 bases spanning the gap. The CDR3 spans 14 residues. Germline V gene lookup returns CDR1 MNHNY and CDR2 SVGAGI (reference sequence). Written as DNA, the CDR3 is TGTGCCAGCAGCCCTTATACTAGCAATCAGCCCCAGCATTTT. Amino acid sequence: CASSPYTSNQPQHF.

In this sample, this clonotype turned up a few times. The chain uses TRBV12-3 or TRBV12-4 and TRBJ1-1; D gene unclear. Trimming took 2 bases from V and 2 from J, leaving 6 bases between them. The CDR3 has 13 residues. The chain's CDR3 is CASSLQANTEAFF. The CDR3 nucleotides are TGTGCCAGCAGTTTACAGGCTAACACTGAAGCTTTCTTT.

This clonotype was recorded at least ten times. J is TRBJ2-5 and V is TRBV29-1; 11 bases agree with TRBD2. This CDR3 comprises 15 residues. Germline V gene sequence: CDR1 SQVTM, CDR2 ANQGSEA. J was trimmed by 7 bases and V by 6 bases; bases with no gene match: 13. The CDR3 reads CSVPPTSGGIGTQYF. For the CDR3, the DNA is TGCAGCGTCCCGCCCACTAGCGGGGGAATCGGGACCCAGTACTTC.

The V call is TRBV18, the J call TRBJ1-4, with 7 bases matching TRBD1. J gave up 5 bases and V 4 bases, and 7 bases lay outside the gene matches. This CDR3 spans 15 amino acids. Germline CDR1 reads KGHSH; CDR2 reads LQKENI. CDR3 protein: CASSLTGLGNEKLFF. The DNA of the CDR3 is TGTGCCAGCTCACTGACAGGGCTAGGGAATGAAAAACTGTTTTTT.

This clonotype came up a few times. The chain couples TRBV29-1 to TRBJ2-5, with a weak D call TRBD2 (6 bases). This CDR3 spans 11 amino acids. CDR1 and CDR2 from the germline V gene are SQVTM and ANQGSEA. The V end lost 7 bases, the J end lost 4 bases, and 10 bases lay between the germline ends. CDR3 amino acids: CSALGGETQYF. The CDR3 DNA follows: TGCAGCGCACTGGGAGGAGAGACCCAGTACTTC.

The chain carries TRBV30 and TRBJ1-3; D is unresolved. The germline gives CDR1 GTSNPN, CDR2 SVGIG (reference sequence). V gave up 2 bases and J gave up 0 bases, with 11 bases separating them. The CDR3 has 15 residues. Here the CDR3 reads CAWSRERGSGNTIYF. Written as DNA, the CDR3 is TGTGCCTGGAGTCGAGAGCGAGGCTCTGGAAACACCATATATTTT.

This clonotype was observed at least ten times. CDR3 nucleotides: TGTGCCAGCAGTGGCCCGAGCGGGGGCTCCTACAATGAGCAGTTCTTC. Translated: CASSGPSGGSYNEQFF. The rearrangement uses TRBV2 and TRBJ2-1, with 8 bases identical to TRBD2. Germline CDR1 and CDR2: SNHLY and FYNNEI. The ends lost 4 bases at V and 0 bases at J; junction bases unmatched: 5. This CDR3 has 16 amino acids.

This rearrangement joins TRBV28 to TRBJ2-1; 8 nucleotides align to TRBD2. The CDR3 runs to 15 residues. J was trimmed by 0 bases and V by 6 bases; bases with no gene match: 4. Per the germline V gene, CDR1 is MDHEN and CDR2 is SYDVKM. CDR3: CASRNSGDSYNEQFF. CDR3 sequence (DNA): TGTGCCAGCAGGAATAGCGGGGACTCCTACAATGAGCAGTTCTTC.